Sequencing of this TCR beta chain was carried out in a study of cytomegalovirus exposure and HLA in healthy donors. Study observations and caveats: The authors enumerated 150 to 200 TCR beta chains as linked to cytomegalovirus. For cytomegalovirus status, the classifier reportedly gave diagnoses with high specificity and sensitivity.

CDR1 SGHTA and CDR2 FQGTGA come from the germline V gene. V shed 3 bases and J shed 5 bases, with 13 bases lying between them. CDR3 size: 15 residues. As to this clone: The target antigen is unknown.

The PCR used 60 Vbeta and 13 Jbeta primers. Produced via immunoSEQ multiplex PCR; TCRdb's table is partial and in-frame only. Counted here are tens of thousands of clones, 85% to 90% occurring once; the ten biggest clones make up over 8.5%. Sequencing input: PBMCs. The chain joins TRBV7-3 to TRBJ2-2; perhaps TRBD1 as D (6 bases). This TCR was sampled from a female donor in good health and CMV-seronegative. CDR3 sequence (DNA): TGTGCCAGCAGCTTGATAGGGGGAAATACCGGGGAGCTGTTTTTT. Its translation: CASSLIGGNTGELFF.